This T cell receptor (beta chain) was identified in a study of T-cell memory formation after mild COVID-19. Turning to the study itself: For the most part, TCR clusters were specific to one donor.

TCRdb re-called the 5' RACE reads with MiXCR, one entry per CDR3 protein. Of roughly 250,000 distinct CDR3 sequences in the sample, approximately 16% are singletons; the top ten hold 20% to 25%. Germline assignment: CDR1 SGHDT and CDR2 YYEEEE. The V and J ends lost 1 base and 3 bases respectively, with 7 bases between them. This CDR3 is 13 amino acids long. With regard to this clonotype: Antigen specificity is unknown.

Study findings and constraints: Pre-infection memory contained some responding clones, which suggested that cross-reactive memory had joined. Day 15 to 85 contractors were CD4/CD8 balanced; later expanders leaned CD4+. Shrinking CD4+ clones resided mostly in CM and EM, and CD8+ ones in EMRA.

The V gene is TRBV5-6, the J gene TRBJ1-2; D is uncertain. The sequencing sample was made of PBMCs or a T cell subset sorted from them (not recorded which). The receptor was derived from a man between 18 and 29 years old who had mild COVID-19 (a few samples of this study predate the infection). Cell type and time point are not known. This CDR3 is CASSLREYYGYTF. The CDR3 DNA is TGTGCCAGCAGCTTGCGGGAATACTATGGCTACACCTTC.